The present entry profiles one TCR beta chain with its context. Antigen: not known. J was trimmed by 9 bases and V by 0 bases; bases with no gene match: 8. The CDR3 sequence is 16 residues long. Germline CDR1 is SGHNT and CDR2 is YENEEA. Vbeta (60) and Jbeta (13) primers were used in the PCR. Only in-frame clones appear in the TCRdb table, and some are missing; sequencing was by immunoSEQ multiplex PCR. This table holds 70,000 or so clones, 70% to 90% found once. This sample is drawn from a study of cytomegalovirus exposure and HLA in healthy donors. Study results and caveats: V- and J-gene trimming in TCR beta was tied to a missense DCLRE1C variant by an analysis performed later.

The sample taken for sequencing was PBMCs. This receptor was taken from a woman aged 25 to 39 in good health and CMV-seronegative. The chain carries TRBV11-3 and TRBJ2-1, with TRBD2 matching over 10 bases. DNA for the CDR3: TGTGCCAGCAGCTTAGATGGGCTAGCGGGAGTCAGTGAGCAGTTCTTC. It encodes CASSLDGLAGVSEQFF. Combining the CDR3 with reference TRBV11-3 and TRBJ2-1 gives the whole variable domain EAGVVQSPRYKIIEKKQPVAFWCNPISGHNTLYWYLQNLGQGPELLIRYENEEAVDDSQLPKDRFSAERLKGVDSTLKIQPAELGDSAVYLCASSLDGLAGVSEQFFGPGTRLTVL.